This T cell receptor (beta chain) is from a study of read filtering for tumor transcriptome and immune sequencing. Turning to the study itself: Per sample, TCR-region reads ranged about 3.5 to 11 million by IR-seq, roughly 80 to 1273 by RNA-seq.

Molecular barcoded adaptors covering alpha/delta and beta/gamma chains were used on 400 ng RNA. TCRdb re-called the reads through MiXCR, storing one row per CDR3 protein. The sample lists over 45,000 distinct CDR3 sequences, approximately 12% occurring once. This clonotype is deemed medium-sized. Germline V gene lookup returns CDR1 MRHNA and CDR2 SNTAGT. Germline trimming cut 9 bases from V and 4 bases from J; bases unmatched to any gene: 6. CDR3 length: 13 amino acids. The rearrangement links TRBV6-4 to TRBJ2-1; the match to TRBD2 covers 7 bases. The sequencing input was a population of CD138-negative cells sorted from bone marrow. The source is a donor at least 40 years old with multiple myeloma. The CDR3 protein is CARERDHYNEQFF. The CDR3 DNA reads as TGTGCCAGAGAGCGGGACCATTACAATGAGCAGTTCTTC.